What follows describes a single T cell receptor beta chain. Its specificity is unknown. Relative to the germline gene, one junction end is altered; a read error may explain this. From germline, CDR1 is SGHTA and CDR2 FQGNSA. This CDR3 is 14 amino acids long. Amplification yielded TCR beta CDR3 regions, with RNA transcripts as the source. The HTBI set primed first-round TCR CDR3 RT-PCR. In TCRdb, the multiplex PCR reads were re-called with MiXCR into one record per CDR3 protein. The sample carries roughly 800,000 distinct CDR3 sequences, over 35% recorded once. The data originate from a study of T cells in Graves' hyperthyroidism and ophthalmopathy. Overall study findings and caveats: Ophthalmopathy was model-predicted a median approximately 6.4 months pre-onset.

Patients counted as stable if ophthalmopathy did not develop within 18 months. Patients aged 18 to 65 had newly diagnosed hyperthyroidism of under 2 months' duration. Together with thyroid ultrasound, orbital computed tomography, serum thyroxine and TRAb, clinical symptoms were used for diagnoses. The receptor's source is a man aged 18-30 years with Graves' hyperthyroidism. The rearrangement joins TRBV7-2 to TRBJ2-5; possibly TRBD1 for D (6 bases). The sequenced sample was blood. CDR3 region: CASSPDSRQEIQYF. The CDR3 DNA reads TGTGCCAGCAGCCCGGACAGTAGACAAGAGATCCAGTACTTC.